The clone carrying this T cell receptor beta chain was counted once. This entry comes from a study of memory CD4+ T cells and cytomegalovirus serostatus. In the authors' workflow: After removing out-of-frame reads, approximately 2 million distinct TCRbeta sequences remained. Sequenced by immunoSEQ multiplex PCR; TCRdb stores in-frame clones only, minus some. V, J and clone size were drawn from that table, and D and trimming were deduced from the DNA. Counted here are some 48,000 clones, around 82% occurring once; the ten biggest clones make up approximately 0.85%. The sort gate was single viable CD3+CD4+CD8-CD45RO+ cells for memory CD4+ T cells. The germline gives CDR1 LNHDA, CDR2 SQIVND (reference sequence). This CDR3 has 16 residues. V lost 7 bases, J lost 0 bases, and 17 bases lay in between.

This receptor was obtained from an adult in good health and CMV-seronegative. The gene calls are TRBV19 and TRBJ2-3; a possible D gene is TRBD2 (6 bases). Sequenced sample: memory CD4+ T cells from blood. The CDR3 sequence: CASIHSGGSSTDTQYF. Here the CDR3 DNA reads TGTGCCAGTATCCATAGCGGCGGATCTAGCACAGATACGCAGTATTTT.